This T cell receptor beta chain was captured in a study of T-cell reconstitution after alpha-beta-depleted transplantation in children. This clonotype was recorded many times. This CDR3 comprises 16 residues. V dropped 5 bases and J dropped 6; count of bases not matched to a gene: 10. Germline values: CDR1 ENHRY, CDR2 SYGVKD. Library preparation (for TCRbeta) was performed with unique molecular identifiers. TCRdb independently ran MiXCR on the PCR reads; one entry per CDR3 protein. The sample yields approximately 350,000 distinct CDR3 sequences, 13% seen once. This clonotype was sampled from a human donor who donated a stem cell graft to a child with Fanconi anemia. The starting material was PBMCs, obtained from the stem cell graft. J is TRBJ2-2 and V is TRBV10-3; TRBD1 matches at 9 bases. CDR3 nucleotide sequence: TGTGCCATCAGTCTGCTTGGGACAGGGACGGCCGGGGAGCTGTTTTTT. Protein: CAISLLGTGTAGELFF.